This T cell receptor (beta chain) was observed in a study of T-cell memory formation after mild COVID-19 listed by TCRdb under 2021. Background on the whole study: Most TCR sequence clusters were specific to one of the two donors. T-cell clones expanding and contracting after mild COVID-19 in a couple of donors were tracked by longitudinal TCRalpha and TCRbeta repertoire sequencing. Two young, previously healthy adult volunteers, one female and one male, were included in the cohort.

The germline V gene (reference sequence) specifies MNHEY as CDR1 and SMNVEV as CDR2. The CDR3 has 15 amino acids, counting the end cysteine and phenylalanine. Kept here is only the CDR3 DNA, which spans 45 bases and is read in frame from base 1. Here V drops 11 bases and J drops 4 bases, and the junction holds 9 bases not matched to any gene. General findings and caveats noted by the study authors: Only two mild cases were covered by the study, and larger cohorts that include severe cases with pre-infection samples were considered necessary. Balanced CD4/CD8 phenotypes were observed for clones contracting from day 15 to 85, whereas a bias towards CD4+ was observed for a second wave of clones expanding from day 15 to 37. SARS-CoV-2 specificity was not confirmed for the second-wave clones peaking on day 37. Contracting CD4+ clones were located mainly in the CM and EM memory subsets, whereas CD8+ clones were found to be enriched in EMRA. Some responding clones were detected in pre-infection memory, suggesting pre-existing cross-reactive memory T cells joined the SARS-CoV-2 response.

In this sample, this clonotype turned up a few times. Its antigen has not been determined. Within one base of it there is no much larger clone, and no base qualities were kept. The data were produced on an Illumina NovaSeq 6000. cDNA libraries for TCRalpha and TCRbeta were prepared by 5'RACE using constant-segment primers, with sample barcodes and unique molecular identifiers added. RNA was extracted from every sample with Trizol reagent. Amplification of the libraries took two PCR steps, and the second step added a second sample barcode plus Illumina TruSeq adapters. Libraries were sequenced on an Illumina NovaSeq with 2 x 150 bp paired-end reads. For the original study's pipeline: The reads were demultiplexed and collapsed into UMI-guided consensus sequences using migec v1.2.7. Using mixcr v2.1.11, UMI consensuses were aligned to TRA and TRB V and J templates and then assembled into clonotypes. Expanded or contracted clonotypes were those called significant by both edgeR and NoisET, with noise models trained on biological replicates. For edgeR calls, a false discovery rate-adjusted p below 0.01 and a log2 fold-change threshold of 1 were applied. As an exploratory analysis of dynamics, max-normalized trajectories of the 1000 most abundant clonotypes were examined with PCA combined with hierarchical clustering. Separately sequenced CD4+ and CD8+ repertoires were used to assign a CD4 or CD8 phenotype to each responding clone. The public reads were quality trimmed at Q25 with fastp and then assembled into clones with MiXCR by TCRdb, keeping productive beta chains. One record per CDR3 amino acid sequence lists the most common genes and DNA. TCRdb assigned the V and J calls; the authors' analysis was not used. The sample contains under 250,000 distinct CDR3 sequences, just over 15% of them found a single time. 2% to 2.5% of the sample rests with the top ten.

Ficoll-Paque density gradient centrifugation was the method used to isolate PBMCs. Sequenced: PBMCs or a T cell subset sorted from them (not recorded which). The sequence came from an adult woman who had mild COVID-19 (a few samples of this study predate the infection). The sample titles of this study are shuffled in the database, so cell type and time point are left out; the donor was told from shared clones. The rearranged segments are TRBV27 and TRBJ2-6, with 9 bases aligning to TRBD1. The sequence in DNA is TGTGCCTCCCGAACAGGGGGCGCCGGGGCCAACGTCCTGACTTTC. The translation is CASRTGGAGANVLTF.